Listed here are 7 T cell receptor beta chains from one sample, sequenced in a study of T-cell reconstitution after alpha-beta-depleted transplantation in children. TCRbeta library construction was performed incorporating unique molecular identifiers. Each CDR3 protein gets one entry after TCRdb re-called the PCR reads with MiXCR. The sample has 750,000 to 950,000 distinct CDR3 sequences, under 20% seen once. This sample comprised PBMCs, mostly from graft donor cells, obtained 360 days after TCRalphabeta/CD19-depleted stem cell transplant. These receptors all come from a male patient under 18 who had a stem cell transplant for acute lymphoblastic leukemia, so the T cells may come from the graft donor.

Ten or more counts support this clonotype. The chain has TRBV5-1 and TRBJ1-4, with no clear D. The CDR3 is 13 residues long. Germline-derived CDR1 and CDR2 are SGHRS and YFSETQ. V lost 0 bases and J 11 bases, leaving 11 bases between the germline ends. CDR3: CASSLAATGKLFF. The CDR3 nucleotides are TGCGCCAGCAGCTTGGCCGCGACGGGGAAACTGTTTTTT. Full variable domain (outside the CDR3, taken from reference TRBV5-1 and TRBJ1-4): KAGVTQTPRYLIKTRGQQVTLSCSPISGHRSVSWYQQTPGQGLQFLFEYFSETQRNKGNFPGRFSGRQFSNSRSEMNVSTLELGDSALYLCASSLAATGKLFFGSGTQLSVL.

The chain uses TRBV20-1 and TRBJ2-7; D remains unclear. The CDR3 extends over 14 amino acids. Deletions cut 0 bases from V and 3 bases from J, with 12 bases between. Germline-derived CDR1 and CDR2 are DFQATT and SNEGSKA (reference sequence). The CDR3 nucleotides read TGCAGTGCTAGAGATTCGGCAAGGCACTACGAGCAGTACTTC. Translating it yields CSARDSARHYEQYF.

This clonotype came up a few times. The V call is TRBV7-2, the J call TRBJ2-3; no clear D. The V and J ends lost 5 bases and 2 bases respectively, with 14 bases between them. From germline, CDR1 is SGHTA and CDR2 FQGNSA. The CDR3 is made up of 15 amino acids. The CDR3 region is CASSLTRYYTDTQYF. CDR3 in DNA: TGTGCCAGCAGCCTAACGCGGTACTACACAGATACGCAGTATTTT.

The genes are TRBV5-1 and TRBJ2-7; D call uncertain. Germline-derived CDR1 and CDR2 are SGHRS and YFSETQ. V was cut by 0 bases and J by 5 bases, with 12 bases left in between. There are 14 residues in the CDR3. The CDR3 region has the DNA TGCGCCAGCAGCTTGGAAGGTACTCGTAACGAGCAGTACTTC. Translation: CASSLEGTRNEQYF.

In its sample, this clonotype was seen a few times. The V gene is TRBV20-1, the J gene TRBJ2-3, with TRBD2 as a possible D gene (5 bases). CDR3 length: 14 residues. Germline CDR1 and CDR2: DFQATT and SNEGSKA (reference sequence). V lost 4 bases and J 1 base, leaving 12 bases between the germline ends. CDR3 loop: CSATRPLGTDTQYF. The CDR3 DNA sequence: TGCAGTGCTACGAGGCCACTAGGCACAGATACGCAGTATTTT.

In its sample, this clonotype was seen a few times. The CDR3 region is CASSGQYTEAFF. The CDR3 nucleotides read TGTGCCAGCAGTGGACAGTACACTGAAGCTTTCTTT. The gene calls are TRBV6-2 or TRBV6-3 and TRBJ1-1, with D perhaps matching TRBD1 (6 bases). The CDR3 runs 12 residues. The V end lost 5 bases, the J end lost 3 bases, and 7 bases lay between the germline ends. Germline V CDR1 and CDR2: MNHEY, SVGEGT.

The gene calls are TRBV20-1 and TRBJ2-7; no reliable D call. In germline, CDR1 is DFQATT, CDR2 SNEGSKA (reference sequence). This CDR3 has 14 amino acids. Between the trimmed V and J ends, which lost 1 base and 5 bases, there was a span of 15 bases. As DNA, the CDR3 is TGCAGTGCTAGAGTCGGCCTAGTAGACCACGAGCAGTACTTC. It codes for CSARVGLVDHEQYF.